The entry below describes one T cell receptor beta chain. This specimen comes from a study of blood T cell repertoires in COVID-19. Study-wide background: Material from acute and convalescent COVID-19 was sourced from the United States, Italy and Spain. Sample material is recorded as cDNA or gDNA derived from T cells, B-cell-depleted T cells, or PBMCs.

CDR1 is LNHDA and CDR2 is SQIVND in the germline V gene (reference sequence). The CDR3 sequence is 16 residues long. With V trimmed by 6 bases and J by 3 bases, 11 bases remained unmatched. In the original processing: Nucleated cell counts were estimated from reference gene primer amplification. Measured with immunoSEQ multiplex PCR; TCRdb has only the in-frame clones, and not every one. Clonal size and the V and J genes are those of that table, whereas D and trimming came from the DNA. The data show over 150,000 clones, approximately 83% seen once. V usage is TRBV19 and J usage is TRBJ1-1; 9 bases agree with TRBD1. The specimen was peripheral blood. The origin of this receptor is a man between 65 and 85 years old with active or convalescent COVID-19. CDR3 nucleotide sequence: TGTGCCAGTAGGCGGACAGGGGCGAATTTAGACACTGAAGCTTTCTTT. Translating gives CASRRTGANLDTEAFF.